Presented here are 3 T cell receptor beta chains from one specimen sequenced in a study of patients and donors after allogeneic stem cell transplantation (dated by TCRdb to 2018 to 2021). The library came from RT-PCR. Sequencing took place on a NextSeq 550. TCRdb reran the public reads through fastp at Q25 and MiXCR, keeping productive beta chains. Entries are consolidated by CDR3 protein sequence, retaining the most common genes and DNA. This sample has roughly 230,000 distinct CDR3 sequences in its table, and roughly 13% of those were observed once. In total, the top ten clones hold about 9.9% of the sample. The material sequenced was blood, either unsorted or a sorted T cell fraction (not recorded which). The receptors were gathered from a human donor who was either an allogeneic HSCT recipient or a stem cell or donor lymphocyte infusion donor (not recorded which). It is not recorded whose cells these are; they may come from a transplant donor.

The V call is TRBV12-3 or TRBV12-4, the J call TRBJ2-5; 10 positions match TRBD1. After removal of 5 bases from V and 2 bases from J, the junction contained 26 bases not matched to a gene. The CDR3 totals 22 residues. In nucleotides, the CDR3 is TGTGCCAGCAGTCCTACCCTCCTCGACAGGGGGCTGATCCATAGCACTCAAGAGACCCAGTACTTC. This encodes CASSPTLLDRGLIHSTQETQYF.

This clonotype was counted many times. The J gene is TRBJ2-1, the V gene TRBV7-8; 8 nucleotides align to TRBD2. The CDR3 totals 16 residues. V shed 6 bases and J 0 bases; nucleotides not matched to a gene: 7. Germline CDR1 reads SGHVS; CDR2 reads FQNEAQ. This CDR3 is CASSQLAALSYNEQFF. CDR3 in DNA: TGTGCCAGCAGTCAACTAGCGGCCCTCTCCTACAATGAGCAGTTCTTC.

The gene calls are TRBV3-1 and TRBJ2-3; 7 bases are shared with TRBD2. J was trimmed by 4 bases and V by 1 base; bases with no gene match: 8. In germline, CDR1 is LGHDT, CDR2 YNNKEL (reference sequence). The CDR3 is 16 amino acids. The CDR3 loop is CASSQGGPSGSDTQYF. CDR3 in DNA: TGTGCCAGCAGCCAAGGCGGGCCTAGCGGATCAGATACGCAGTATTTT.